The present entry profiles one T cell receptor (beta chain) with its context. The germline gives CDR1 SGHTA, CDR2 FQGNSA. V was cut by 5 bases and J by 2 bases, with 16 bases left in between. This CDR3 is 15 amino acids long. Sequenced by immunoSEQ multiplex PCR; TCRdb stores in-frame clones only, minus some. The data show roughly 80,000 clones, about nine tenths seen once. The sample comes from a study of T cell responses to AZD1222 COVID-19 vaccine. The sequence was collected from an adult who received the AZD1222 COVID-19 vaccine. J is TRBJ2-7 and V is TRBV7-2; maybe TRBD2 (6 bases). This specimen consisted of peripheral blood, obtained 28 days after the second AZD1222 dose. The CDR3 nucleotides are TGTGCCAGCAGCCCAGGTGGGAGGAGACCCTACGAGCAGTACTTC. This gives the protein CASSPGGRRPYEQYF. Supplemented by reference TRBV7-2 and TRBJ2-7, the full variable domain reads GAGVSQSPSNKVTEKGKDVELRCDPISGHTALYWYRQSLGQGLEFLIYFQGNSAPDKSGLPSDRFSAERTGGSVSTLTIQRTQQEDSAVYLCASSPGGRRPYEQYFGPGTRLTVT.